Presented here are 27 T cell receptor beta chains from one specimen sequenced in a study of CD4+ T cells in melanoma. Sequencing was performed with immunoSEQ multiplex PCR; in TCRdb, only in-frame clones are kept and a portion is missing. The data show about 55,000 clones, roughly three quarters seen once. What was sequenced was tumor tissue. The receptors stem from a human donor with melanoma.

The chain is built from TRBV6-6 and TRBJ2-7; a weak D match, TRBD1 (5 bases). From germline, CDR1 is MNHNY and CDR2 SVGAGI (reference sequence). Trimming took 4 bases from V and 1 from J, leaving 11 bases between them. The CDR3 is 14 amino acids. The CDR3 DNA reads TGTGCCAGCAGTTCCCATAGGGGTTCCTACGAGCAGTACTTC. Amino acids: CASSSHRGSYEQYF.

CDR3 sequence reads: CASSYSGQGGQPQHF. DNA for the CDR3: TGTGCCAGCAGTTACTCCGGACAGGGAGGTCAGCCCCAGCATTTT. The rearrangement links TRBV6-6 to TRBJ1-5; TRBD1 agrees at 8 bases. The CDR3 extends over 15 amino acids. The V gene end was trimmed by 0 bases and the J gene end by 6 bases; junction bases not matched to a gene: 4. The germline V gene encodes CDR1 MNHNY and CDR2 SVGAGI (reference sequence).

CDR3 sequence: CASSRGTGANYGYTF. The CDR3 nucleotides read TGTGCCAGCAGCCGCGGGACAGGGGCGAACTATGGCTACACCTTC. The V call is TRBV28, the J call TRBJ1-2; 10 bases agree with TRBD1. CDR3 length: 15 residues. Germline trimming cut 6 bases from V and 2 bases from J; bases unmatched to any gene: 6. Germline CDR1 reads MDHEN; CDR2 reads SYDVKM.

The chain employs TRBV27 and TRBJ1-1; 10 bases agree with TRBD1. Germline loops: CDR1 MNHEY, CDR2 SMNVEV (reference sequence). Trimming took 6 bases from V and 7 from J; bases not matched to a gene: 14. CDR3 length equals 16 residues. This CDR3 reads CASRPDRGRGLSEAFF. DNA of the CDR3: TGTGCCAGCAGACCTGACAGGGGGCGGGGGTTGAGTGAAGCTTTCTTT.

This clone was recorded at least ten times. The chain links TRBV7-6 to TRBJ2-5; D is possibly TRBD1 or TRBD2 (6 bases each). With 2 bases removed from V and 2 bases from J, the gap between germline ends came to 18 bases. The CDR3 length is 17 residues. Germline CDR1 reads SGHVS; CDR2 reads FNYEAQ. In DNA, the CDR3 is TGTGCCAGCAGCTTATCTCCGTCGGGGGCCGTACAAGAGACCCAGTACTTC. Amino acids: CASSLSPSGAVQETQYF.

The chain carries TRBV7-8 and TRBJ2-7; TRBD1 matches 9 bases. Germline V lookup: CDR1 SGHVS, CDR2 FQNEAQ. After removal of 5 bases from V and 7 bases from J, the junction contained 15 bases not matched to a gene. CDR3 length: 16 residues. The CDR3 region is CASSATGGSLVGEQYF. CDR3 DNA sequence: TGTGCCAGCAGCGCAACAGGGGGCAGTCTTGTAGGGGAGCAGTACTTC.

The gene calls are TRBV6-6 and TRBJ1-1; 8 bases line up with TRBD1. The V gene's germline CDR1 is MNHNY and CDR2 SVGAGI (reference sequence). J lost 8 bases, V lost 2 bases, and 10 bases had no gene match. There are 15 residues in the CDR3. CDR3 sequence (DNA): TGTGCCAGCAGTTACGTACAGGGGGGAGAGAGAGAAGCTTTCTTT. Translating it yields CASSYVQGGEREAFF.

The CDR3 sequence is CASSIVGSGEQYF. DNA of the CDR3: TGTGCCAGTAGTATCGTGGGGTCGGGGGAGCAGTACTTC. V gene TRBV19 combines with J gene TRBJ2-7, with D possibly matching TRBD2 (5 bases). With 3 bases removed from V and 7 bases from J, the gap between germline ends came to 13 bases. This CDR3 is 13 amino acids long. Germline V CDR1 and CDR2: LNHDA, SQIVND (reference sequence).

This clone is labeled as medium-sized. This chain uses TRBV28 with TRBJ1-5; TRBD1 matches at 9 bases. This CDR3 spans 12 amino acids. With V trimmed by 10 bases and J by 4 bases, 2 bases remained unmatched. Germline V gives CDR1 MDHEN, CDR2 SYDVKM. For the CDR3, the DNA is TGTGCCACCGACAGGGGGAATCAGCCCCAGCATTTT. Translated: CATDRGNQPQHF.

The chain carries TRBV29-1 and TRBJ1-1, with D tentatively TRBD1 (6 bases). CDR1 is SQVTM and CDR2 is ANQGSEA in the germline V gene. The V gene lost 6 bases and the J gene lost 1 base, with 12 bases spanning the gap. This CDR3 is 13 amino acids long. CDR3 DNA: TGCAGCGTCCGAGCAGGGGCGAACACTGAAGCTTTCTTT. This sequence encodes CSVRAGANTEAFF.

Points on this clone: In the same sample, other DNA sequences code for this CDR3. The rearrangement uses TRBV7-9 and TRBJ1-1; tentatively, D is TRBD1 (6 bases). The V gene's germline CDR1 is SEHNR and CDR2 FQNEAQ (reference sequence). Between the trimmed V and J ends, which lost 7 bases and 6 bases, there was a span of 18 bases. The CDR3 extends over 14 amino acids. CDR3 coding DNA: TGTGCCAGCATCCCTGCGGGACAAGGCGCTGAAGCTTTCTTT. Amino acids: CASIPAGQGAEAFF.

CDR3 region: CASSLWAPGQAAVNTEAFF. The CDR3, as DNA: TGTGCCAGCAGTTTATGGGCTCCGGGACAGGCGGCGGTGAACACTGAAGCTTTCTTT. This rearrangement joins TRBV28 to TRBJ1-1; TRBD1 aligns across 8 bases. The CDR3 contains 19 residues. After removal of 0 bases from V and 0 bases from J, the junction contained 12 bases not matched to a gene. Looked up from germline, CDR1 is MDHEN and CDR2 is SYDVKM.

This clone was counted at least ten times. The chain recombines TRBV7-9 with TRBJ1-1; weak D call: TRBD1 (6 bases). There are 15 residues in the CDR3. Germline CDR1 and CDR2: SEHNR and FQNEAQ (reference sequence). Trimming took 4 bases from V and 7 from J, leaving 19 bases between them. CDR3: CASSYSPYGQFEAFF. CDR3 nucleotides: TGTGCCAGCAGCTACTCTCCATACGGACAGTTTGAAGCTTTCTTT.

This clone was recorded only once. The rearrangement joins TRBV5-1 to TRBJ1-4; 7 bases line up with TRBD1. Germline CDR1 is SGHRS and CDR2 is YFSETQ. The CDR3 covers 14 residues. V was clipped by 5 bases and J by 4 bases; unmatched bases: 5. CDR3 sequence (DNA): TGCGCCAGCAGTTTCGGGACAGTTAATGAAAAACTGTTTTTT. Encoded protein: CASSFGTVNEKLFF.

The V call is TRBV7-6, the J call TRBJ2-7; no reliable D call. CDR3 length: 13 amino acids. CDR1 and CDR2 from the germline V gene are SGHVS and FNYEAQ. The V and J ends lost 4 bases and 8 bases respectively, with 15 bases between them. The CDR3 nucleotides are TGTGCCAGCAGCTCGATGACAAATTCTCAGCAGTACTTC. Residues: CASSSMTNSQQYF.

In the case of this clone: At the DNA level, this CDR3 is encoded by other sequences in the same sample as well. As DNA, the CDR3 is TGTGCCAGCAGTCCCGGGGGGGCGGATACGCAGTATTTT. Translated, it gives CASSPGGADTQYF. This rearrangement joins TRBV27 to TRBJ2-3; 8 nucleotides match TRBD2. The CDR3 covers 13 residues. In germline, CDR1 is MNHEY, CDR2 SMNVEV (reference sequence). Trimming took 5 bases from V and 6 from J; bases not matched to a gene: 4.

The J gene is TRBJ1-2, the V gene TRBV16; 8 positions match TRBD1. Germline V gives CDR1 KGHSY, CDR2 FQNENV. This CDR3 contains 12 residues. After removal of 7 bases from V and 7 bases from J, the junction contained 5 bases not matched to a gene. CDR3 residues: CASTSGGGGYTF. The CDR3 nucleotides read TGTGCCAGCACTTCAGGGGGCGGTGGCTACACCTTC.

This sequence joins TRBV29-1 and TRBJ2-3; 10 nucleotides line up with TRBD2. V trimming: 0 bases; J trimming: 2 bases; junction bases outside the gene matches: 14. In germline, CDR1 is SQVTM, CDR2 ANQGSEA. The CDR3 runs to 19 residues. The CDR3 region is CSVEDPSGGAGQNTDTQYF. The CDR3, as DNA: TGCAGCGTTGAAGATCCAAGCGGGGGGGCCGGGCAGAACACAGATACGCAGTATTTT.

This clone came up once. The rearrangement uses TRBV21-1 and TRBJ2-7. TRBV21-1 is an annotated pseudogene. CDR3 size: 14 residues. The CDR3 is CASSRTGTTHEQYF. Written as DNA, the CDR3 is TGTGCCAGCAGCAGAACCGGGACGACCCACGAGCAGTACTTC.

This clone was seen a handful of times. The J gene is TRBJ2-1, the V gene TRBV9, with D possibly matching TRBD1 (5 bases). Per the germline V gene, CDR1 is SGDLS and CDR2 is YYNGEE. This CDR3 has 13 residues. V shed 0 bases and J shed 12 bases, with 13 bases lying between them. CDR3 protein: CASSVGVDKAQFF. In DNA, the CDR3 is TGTGCCAGCAGCGTAGGAGTGGACAAGGCGCAGTTCTTC.

The chain has TRBV7-9 and TRBJ1-2, with 8 bases identical to TRBD1. V shed 5 bases and J 5 bases; nucleotides not matched to a gene: 22. The CDR3 has 19 residues. CDR1 is SEHNR and CDR2 is FQNEAQ in the germline V gene (reference sequence). The CDR3 sequence is CASSLPSPGQGPFRYGYTF. The CDR3 DNA sequence: TGTGCCAGCAGCCTACCTTCACCCGGACAGGGTCCTTTTCGGTATGGCTACACCTTC. Together with reference TRBV7-9 and TRBJ1-2, the CDR3 gives the full variable domain: DTGVSQNPRHKITKRGQNVTFRCDPISEHNRLYWYRQTLGQGPEFLTYFQNEAQLEKSRLLSDRFSAERPKGSFSTLEIQRTEQGDSAMYLCASSLPSPGQGPFRYGYTFGSGTRLTVV.

This rearrangement joins TRBV19 to TRBJ2-7; 7 positions agree with TRBD1. The CDR3 totals 14 residues. With 5 bases clipped from V and 2 bases from J, the junction kept 6 bases outside the gene matches. Germline V gene sequence: CDR1 LNHDA, CDR2 SQIVND (reference sequence). The CDR3 reads CASSGWDSPYEQYF. The DNA of the CDR3 is TGTGCCAGTAGTGGTTGGGACAGCCCCTACGAGCAGTACTTC.

This clone has a handful of counts. This sequence joins TRBV5-1 and TRBJ2-1; TRBD2 agrees at 12 bases. Germline CDR1 is SGHRS and CDR2 is YFSETQ. The CDR3 runs 16 residues. Trimming cost V 2 bases and J 4 bases; bases outside gene matches: 4. CDR3 sequence (DNA): TGCGCCAGCAGCTTAACTAGCGGGGGGACTTACAATGAGCAGTTCTTC. Protein sequence: CASSLTSGGTYNEQFF.

The V gene is TRBV28, the J gene TRBJ1-5, with D possibly matching TRBD1 (5 bases). CDR1 is MDHEN, CDR2 SYDVKM, per germline. The CDR3 contains 12 residues. The CDR3 DNA follows: TGTGCTGTTTCGGGGGGAGGCCCGGCCCAGCATTTT. Protein: CAVSGGGPAQHF.

The rearrangement joins TRBV9 to TRBJ2-1; tentatively, D is TRBD1 or TRBD2 (7 bases each). This CDR3 contains 16 residues. Trimming removed 4 bases at V and 6 bases at J, with 20 bases between. Germline V gene data show CDR1 as SGDLS and CDR2 as YYNGEE. CDR3 in DNA: TGTGCCAGCAGCCCCCGGCAGGGGGGGAGGTTCAATGAGCAGTTCTTC. It codes for CASSPRQGGRFNEQFF.

The J gene is TRBJ1-1, the V gene TRBV9; perhaps TRBD1 as D (6 bases). The V and J ends lost 0 bases and 1 base respectively, with 10 bases between them. This CDR3 has 15 amino acids. Germline CDR1 and CDR2: SGDLS and YYNGEE. DNA of the CDR3: TGTGCCAGCAGCGTAGGACAGGCTAAGAACACTGAAGCTTTCTTT. This gives the protein CASSVGQAKNTEAFF.

This clone was counted once. The CDR3 sequence is CAWSFRGWSSYEQYF. Written as DNA, the CDR3 is TGTGCCTGGAGTTTCCGGGGCTGGAGCTCCTACGAGCAGTACTTC. This chain connects TRBV30 to TRBJ2-7; D possibly uses TRBD1 or TRBD2 (5 bases each). The V end lost 2 bases, the J end lost 0 bases, and 14 bases lay between the germline ends. This CDR3 comprises 15 residues. CDR1 is GTSNPN and CDR2 is SVGIG in the germline V gene (reference sequence).